The clone carrying this TCR beta chain occurred a few times. Its antigen is not identified. V was pared by 5 bases and J by 2 bases, with 14 bases between. CDR1 is SGHRS and CDR2 is YFSETQ in the germline V gene. The length of the CDR3 is 14 residues. TCRdb reprocessed the RT-PCR reads via MiXCR and lists one record per CDR3 protein. The data show 450,000 to 600,000 distinct CDR3 sequences, approximately 7.7% seen once. This sample is drawn from a study of response to subunit inactivated influenza vaccine. Findings and limits, study-wide: The authors suggested that few new T cells are recruited per seasonal influenza vaccination.

The gene calls are TRBV5-1 and TRBJ2-7; a weak D match, TRBD1 (5 bases). This specimen consisted of PBMCs from blood, obtained around 25 months after vaccination. The source of this sequence is a man aged 50 to 69 who received an inactivated influenza vaccine. CDR3 sequence: CASRDIRTPYEQYF. CDR3 nucleotides: TGCGCCAGCAGGGACATCCGAACCCCCTACGAGCAGTACTTC.